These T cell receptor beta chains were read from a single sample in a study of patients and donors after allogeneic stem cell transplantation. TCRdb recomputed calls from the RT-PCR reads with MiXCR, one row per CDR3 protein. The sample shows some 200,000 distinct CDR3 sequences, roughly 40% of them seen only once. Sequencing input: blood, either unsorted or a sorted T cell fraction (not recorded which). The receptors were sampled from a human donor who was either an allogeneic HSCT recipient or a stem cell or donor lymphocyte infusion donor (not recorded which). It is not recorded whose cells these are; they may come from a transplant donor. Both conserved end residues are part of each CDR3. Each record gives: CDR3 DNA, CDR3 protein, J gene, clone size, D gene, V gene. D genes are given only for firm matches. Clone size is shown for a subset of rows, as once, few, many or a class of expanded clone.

DNA: TGTGCCAGCTCACCACGGGATCCTAACTATGGCTACACCTTC
CDR3: CASSPRDPNYGYTF
J: TRBJ1-2
size: NA
D: NA
V: TRBV18

DNA: TGTGCCAGCAGCTTGAACGCCAGGGAAAACTATGGCTACACCTTC
CDR3: CASSLNARENYGYTF
J: TRBJ1-2
size: NA
D: NA
V: TRBV5-5

DNA: TGTGCCAGCAGTTGGGCCAACACCTACGAGCAGTACTTC
CDR3: CASSWANTYEQYF
J: TRBJ2-7
size: NA
D: NA
V: TRBV6-2/TRBV6-3

DNA: TGCGCCAGCAGCCCAACCGGGGGGTATCAGCCCCAGCATTTT
CDR3: CASSPTGGYQPQHF
J: TRBJ1-5
size: NA
D: NA
V: TRBV4-3

DNA: TGCAGTGCTTCCCGACTAGGAGGGGCCAAAAACATTCAGTACTTC
CDR3: CSASRLGGAKNIQYF
J: TRBJ2-4
size: NA
D: NA
V: TRBV20-1

DNA: TGTGCCAGCAGTTCAAGAGGACAGGGTACTAATGAAAAACTGTTTTTT
CDR3: CASSSRGQGTNEKLFF
J: TRBJ1-4
size: few
D: TRBD1
V: TRBV27

DNA: TGCACCATAGGGGCAGGGGGATTGTTCGGCTACACCTTC
CDR3: CTIGAGGLFGYTF
J: TRBJ1-2
size: NA
D: TRBD1
V: TRBV29-1

DNA: TGCAGCGTTCCCATACAGGGGTACGCTGAAGCTTTCTTT
CDR3: CSVPIQGYAEAFF
J: TRBJ1-1
size: NA
D: TRBD1
V: TRBV29-1

DNA: TGCAGCGTTGAAAAACTAGCGGGGATCACAGATACGCAGTATTTT
CDR3: CSVEKLAGITDTQYF
J: TRBJ2-3
size: NA
D: TRBD2
V: TRBV29-1

DNA: TGCGCCAGCAGCTCCATAGAATTGGCCTACAATGAGCAGTTCTTC
CDR3: CASSSIELAYNEQFF
J: TRBJ2-1
size: NA
D: NA
V: TRBV5-1

DNA: TGCGCCAGCAGCCAAGGGGTTGCAGGGGTAAACACTGAAGCTTTCTTT
CDR3: CASSQGVAGVNTEAFF
J: TRBJ1-1
size: few
D: NA
V: TRBV4-3

DNA: TGTGCCAGCAGCTCCCGGGGGAGGAACACTGAAGCTTTCTTT
CDR3: CASSSRGRNTEAFF
J: TRBJ1-1
size: NA
D: NA
V: TRBV7-9

DNA: TGTGCCAGCATTGGGCAGGTAGGGGCCGAGCAGTACTTC
CDR3: CASIGQVGAEQYF
J: TRBJ2-7
size: NA
D: NA
V: TRBV6-6

DNA: TGCGCCAGCAGCCAAGTAGAAGAGGGACAGGGGGCGCCAAATGAAAAACTGTTTTTT
CDR3: CASSQVEEGQGAPNEKLFF
J: TRBJ1-4
size: NA
D: TRBD1
V: TRBV4-3